Shown below are 19 T cell receptor beta chains from a single sample sequenced in a study of T cells after posttransplantation cyclophosphamide. Data came from immunoSEQ multiplex PCR; TCRdb stores just in-frame clones and leaves some out. The data hold 45,000 to 65,000 clones, with under 95% observed a single time. The source material was PBMCs. The receptors come from a woman aged 25 to 39 in good health and a related stem cell transplant donor.

The chain joins TRBV11-3 to TRBJ2-1; D might be TRBD2 (7 bases). Germline V CDR1 and CDR2: SGHNT, YENEEA. The CDR3 sequence is 16 residues long. V gave up 5 bases and J gave up 10 bases, with 24 bases separating them. CDR3 amino acids: CASSPGGWGHNNEQFF. CDR3 nucleotide sequence: TGTGCCAGCAGCCCCGGGGGGTGGGGGCACAATAACGAGCAGTTCTTC.

Here the CDR3 DNA reads TGTGCCAGCAGTTCCACCCCTGGACAGGGCATGGGCGGCTACACCTTC. It translates to CASSSTPGQGMGGYTF. This chain connects TRBV28 to TRBJ1-2; 8 bases fit TRBD1. J was trimmed by 8 bases and V by 4 bases; bases with no gene match: 15. This CDR3 comprises 16 residues. Germline CDR1 MDHEN, CDR2 SYDVKM.

The chain links TRBV29-1 to TRBJ2-2; D may be TRBD1 (6 bases). There are 13 residues in the CDR3. The germline gives CDR1 SQVTM, CDR2 ANQGSEA. V lost 7 bases to trimming and J lost 5 bases, with 14 bases between them. The CDR3 protein is CSAMTGGTGELFF. The CDR3 DNA reads as TGCAGCGCTATGACAGGAGGAACCGGGGAGCTGTTTTTT.

The V and J genes are TRBV6-4 and TRBJ1-2; 9 nucleotides line up with TRBD1. The ends lost 2 bases at V and 8 bases at J; junction bases unmatched: 15. Germline values: CDR1 MRHNA, CDR2 SNTAGT. This CDR3 has 17 residues. The CDR3 sequence: CASSDTNRGLGTGGYTF. For the CDR3, the DNA is TGTGCCAGCAGTGACACGAACAGGGGGCTGGGGACTGGAGGCTACACCTTC.

V and J are TRBV7-9 and TRBJ2-5, with no clear D. Trimming took 1 base from V and 0 from J, leaving 15 bases between them. This CDR3 is 17 amino acids long. Germline lookup yields CDR1 SEHNR and CDR2 FQNEAQ (reference sequence). CDR3 DNA sequence: TGTGCCAGCAGCTTAGTTTGGGCAGGCCTTAACCAAGAGACCCAGTACTTC. It translates to CASSLVWAGLNQETQYF.

The chain recombines TRBV5-1 with TRBJ2-2; D gene uncertain. Germline V lookup: CDR1 SGHRS, CDR2 YFSETQ. The ends were cut back, 5 bases at V and 3 bases at J, with 14 bases in the middle. This CDR3 region has 15 residues. The CDR3 nucleotides are TGCGCCAGCAGTTTTACTGCCTTTGACACCGGGGAGCTGTTTTTT. It translates to CASSFTAFDTGELFF. The variable domain in full, with the rest retrieved from reference TRBV5-1 and TRBJ2-2, is KAGVTQTPRYLIKTRGQQVTLSCSPISGHRSVSWYQQTPGQGLQFLFEYFSETQRNKGNFPGRFSGRQFSNSRSEMNVSTLELGDSALYLCASSFTAFDTGELFFGEGSRLTVL.

This chain joins TRBV6-1 and TRBJ1-5; 7 bases line up with TRBD1. The CDR3 runs to 14 residues. V lost 5 bases to trimming and J lost 4 bases; unmatched junction nucleotides: 5. Germline CDR1 and CDR2: MNHNS and SASEGT. CDR3 coding DNA: TGTGCCAGCAGTACAGACAGGGCGAATCAGCCCCAGCATTTT. It is translated as CASSTDRANQPQHF.

This clone occurred once. The chain links TRBV10-3 to TRBJ2-1, with 7 bases lining up with TRBD2. The V gene end was trimmed by 2 bases and the J gene end by 5 bases; junction bases not matched to a gene: 3. Germline CDR1 and CDR2: ENHRY and SYGVKD. The CDR3 consists of 14 residues. The CDR3 coding sequence is TGTGCCATCAGTGAGAAGGGACTAAACAATGAGCAGTTCTTC. Its protein is CAISEKGLNNEQFF.

The gene calls are TRBV11-2 and TRBJ1-1, with 8 bases that match TRBD1. Per germline, CDR1 SGHAT and CDR2 FQNNGV. The ends lost 0 bases at V and 5 bases at J; junction bases unmatched: 8. CDR3 length: 16 residues. The CDR3 sequence: CASSLELGQGWTEAFF. The CDR3 bases are TGTGCCAGCAGCTTAGAACTTGGACAGGGTTGGACTGAAGCTTTCTTT.

Note on this clone: Its ends do not fully match the called genes, so a read error is possible. The chain uses TRBV7-6 and TRBJ1-4, with D possibly being TRBD1 (6 bases). This CDR3 contains 14 residues. CDR1 and CDR2 (germline): SGHVS, FNYEAQ. The CDR3 spells CASSLGGGNEKLFF. In nucleotides, the CDR3 is TGTGCCAGCAGTTTAGGAGGGGGAAATGAAAAACTGTTTTTT.

The J gene is TRBJ2-5, the V gene TRBV6-1; 10 nucleotides agree with TRBD2. The CDR3 consists of 15 residues. Germline V gene data show CDR1 as MNHNS and CDR2 as SASEGT. V lost 2 bases to trimming and J lost 8 bases; unmatched junction nucleotides: 8. In DNA form, the CDR3 reads TGTGCCAGCAGTGAAAGGGAGCGGGGGGGCCTTACCCAGTACTTC. It codes for CASSERERGGLTQYF.

The chain combines TRBV4-1 with TRBJ1-3; D gene uncertain. The germline V and J ends were trimmed by 3 bases and 0 bases, with 9 bases remaining between them. The CDR3 is 15 residues long. Germline V gives CDR1 MGHRA, CDR2 YSYEKL. The CDR3 DNA follows: TGCGCCAGCAGCCAGAGCCTAAGCTCTGGAAACACCATATATTTT. It codes for CASSQSLSSGNTIYF.

The rearrangement joins TRBV2 to TRBJ2-5; tentative D call: TRBD1 (6 bases). Trimming cost V 5 bases and J 1 base, with 11 bases left between them. Germline CDR1 SNHLY, CDR2 FYNNEI. There are 14 residues in the CDR3. The CDR3 region is CASSSGTTQETQYF. CDR3 bases: TGTGCCAGCAGTTCCGGGACAACCCAAGAGACCCAGTACTTC.

The rearrangement joins TRBV4-3 to TRBJ2-2; D remains ambiguous. CDR1 is LGHNA and CDR2 is YSLEER in the germline V gene. This CDR3 is built from 15 residues. Trimming took off 4 bases at V and 4 bases at J, with 13 bases between the two ends. The CDR3 DNA is TGCGCCAGCAGCCCCAAGTACAGTACCACCGGGGAGCTGTTTTTT. Its translation is CASSPKYSTTGELFF.

The sample holds a few counts of this clone. The chain links TRBV25-1 to TRBJ1-1; D call uncertain. Germline CDR1 is MGHDK and CDR2 is SYGVNS. The V and J ends lost 2 bases and 1 base respectively, with 5 bases between them. The CDR3 is 13 residues long. CDR3 sequence (DNA): TGTGCCAGCAGTGAAATAAAGAACACTGAAGCTTTCTTT. Encoded protein: CASSEIKNTEAFF. The entire variable domain, with the rest obtained from reference TRBV25-1 and TRBJ1-1, is as follows: EADIYQTPRYLVIGTGKKITLECSQTMGHDKMYWYQQDPGMELHLIHYSYGVNSTEKGDLSSESTVSRIRTEHFPLTLESARPSHTSQYLCASSEIKNTEAFFGQGTRLTVV.

The J gene is TRBJ2-7, the V gene TRBV30; D is possibly TRBD1 (7 bases). With 4 bases removed from V and 2 bases from J, the gap between germline ends came to 12 bases. Germline assignment: CDR1 GTSNPN and CDR2 SVGIG (reference sequence). The CDR3 totals 13 residues. CDR3 sequence reads: CAWTQGEAYEQYF. CDR3 bases: TGTGCCTGGACCCAGGGGGAGGCCTACGAGCAGTACTTC. The entire variable domain, with the rest obtained from reference TRBV30 and TRBJ2-7, is as follows: SQTIHQWPATLVQPVGSPLSLECTVEGTSNPNLYWYRQAAGRGLQLLFYSVGIGQISSEVPQNLSASRPQDRQFILSSKKLLLSDSGFYLCAWTQGEAYEQYFGPGTRLTVT.

The V gene is TRBV6-1, the J gene TRBJ2-5, with 7 bases fitting TRBD2. CDR3 length: 14 residues. V lost 6 bases and J lost 5; bases outside the gene matches: 9. Germline-derived CDR1 and CDR2 are MNHNS and SASEGT. The CDR3 protein is CASSSSWGGETQYF. The CDR3 DNA reads as TGTGCCAGCAGCTCAAGCTGGGGGGGGGAGACCCAGTACTTC.

The chain uses TRBV4-3 and TRBJ2-7; unclear D gene. Germline lookup yields CDR1 LGHNA and CDR2 YSLEER. V gave up 4 bases and J gave up 0 bases, with 19 bases separating them. This CDR3 has 17 amino acids. The CDR3 reads CASSRSSGGYFSYEQYF. DNA of the CDR3: TGCGCCAGCAGCCGTTCAAGTGGCGGATACTTCTCCTACGAGCAGTACTTC.

The chain has TRBV10-1 and TRBJ1-6; D perhaps matches TRBD1 (5 bases). Per germline, CDR1 WNHNN and CDR2 SYGVQD (reference sequence). CDR3 length: 14 amino acids. The ends were cut back, 3 bases at V and 10 bases at J, with 13 bases in the middle. DNA for the CDR3: TGCGCCAGCAGTGAAAGTCAGGGTGTATCACCCCTCCACTTT. It codes for CASSESQGVSPLHF.